One and the same sample provided the 26 T cell receptor beta chains below, sequenced in a study of shared T cell receptors in the human thymus. TCRdb keeps only in-frame clones here, not all; method: immunoSEQ multiplex PCR. The sample records under 450,000 clones, more than 85% being singletons. Sequenced: thymocytes. Receptor source: a human donor.

The CDR3 DNA reads TGTGCCAGCAGCCCAACGGGGGGTTCGGTATTCGAGCAGTACTTC. Its translation is CASSPTGGSVFEQYF. This chain connects TRBV6-5 to TRBJ2-7; 7 bases are shared with TRBD2. The V gene's germline CDR1 is MNHEY and CDR2 SVGAGI. Trimming cost V 6 bases and J 6 bases; bases outside gene matches: 14. This CDR3 is 15 amino acids long.

CDR3 in DNA: TGTGCCAGCAGCTTTTTGGCGAGGGACGGGGTCTCCTACGAGCAGTACTTC. This gives the protein CASSFLARDGVSYEQYF. V is TRBV5-4 and J is TRBJ2-7, with D possibly called TRBD1 or TRBD2 (5 bases each). Trimming removed 2 bases from V and 0 bases from J, with 18 bases in between. The germline gives CDR1 SGHNT, CDR2 YYREEE (reference sequence). There are 17 residues in the CDR3. Complete variable domain (other parts from reference TRBV5-4 and TRBJ2-7): ETGVTQSPTHLIKTRGQQVTLRCSSQSGHNTVSWYQQALGQGPQFIFQYYREEENGRGNFPPRFSGLQFPNYSSELNVNALELDDSALYLCASSFLARDGVSYEQYFGPGTRLTVT.

This clone was picked up one time. The DNA for the CDR3 is TGTGCCAGCAGCCAGACTTTACCATTCACAGATACGCAGTATTTT. As protein: CASSQTLPFTDTQYF. J is TRBJ2-3 and V is TRBV27, with D unresolved. The CDR3 is 15 amino acids. Trimming took off 6 bases at V and 2 bases at J, with 15 bases between the two ends. Germline V gene lookup returns CDR1 MNHEY and CDR2 SMNVEV (reference sequence).

The chain joins TRBV14 to TRBJ2-1; TRBD2 is a possible D gene (5 bases). The V end lost 3 bases, the J end lost 7 bases, and 19 bases lay between the germline ends. This CDR3 spans 16 amino acids. Germline V gene lookup returns CDR1 SGHDN and CDR2 FVKESK. CDR3 sequence: CASSHCDYPWTNEQFF. CDR3 bases: TGTGCCAGCAGCCATTGTGACTACCCCTGGACGAATGAGCAGTTCTTC.

The chain has TRBV6-4 and TRBJ2-1; TRBD2 might be the D (6 bases). The CDR3 totals 9 residues. Germline assignment: CDR1 MRHNA and CDR2 SNTAGT. Trimming removed 9 bases at V and 13 bases at J, with 10 bases between. CDR3 residues: CARRREQFF. The CDR3 DNA reads TGTGCCAGACGGAGGGAACAGTTCTTC.

This chain links TRBV28 with TRBJ2-7, with TRBD1 matching over 10 bases. The CDR3 covers 15 residues. Looked up from germline, CDR1 is MDHEN and CDR2 is SYDVKM. V was clipped by 4 bases and J by 4 bases; unmatched bases: 7. The CDR3 DNA sequence: TGTGCCAGCAGTTCTATGCGGGACAGGGGATACGAGCAGTACTTC. Translation: CASSSMRDRGYEQYF.

The gene calls are TRBV28 and TRBJ2-7; D may be TRBD1 (6 bases). Trimming left V 2 bases short and J 0 bases short, with 17 bases between. The CDR3 extends over 17 amino acids. Per germline, CDR1 MDHEN and CDR2 SYDVKM. CDR3 nucleotides: TGTGCCAGCAGTTTAACCGCGACAGGCAGGAGCTCCTACGAGCAGTACTTC. It encodes CASSLTATGRSSYEQYF.

The chain has TRBV11-2 and TRBJ1-1, with no clear D. Per germline, CDR1 SGHAT and CDR2 FQNNGV. The length of the CDR3 is 9 residues. The germline V and J ends were trimmed by 5 bases and 8 bases, with 3 bases remaining between them. CDR3 sequence: CASSGEAFF. CDR3 in DNA: TGTGCCAGCAGCGGGGAAGCTTTCTTT.

CDR3 residues: CASNTYDPSGYGYTF. For the CDR3, the DNA is TGTGCCAGCAACACTTATGACCCCTCCGGGTATGGCTACACCTTC. The J gene is TRBJ1-2, the V gene TRBV28; no clear D. The germline V gene encodes CDR1 MDHEN and CDR2 SYDVKM. Trimming took off 7 bases at V and 5 bases at J, with 20 bases between the two ends. CDR3 size: 15 residues.

This clone was observed once. The chain links TRBV27 to TRBJ2-6; 11 positions agree with TRBD2. V was clipped by 6 bases and J by 2 bases; unmatched bases: 21. The length of the CDR3 is 22 residues. From germline, CDR1 is MNHEY and CDR2 SMNVEV (reference sequence). The CDR3 sequence: CASRNHLSGRVPFRAGANVLTF. CDR3 in DNA: TGTGCCAGCAGAAACCACCTTAGCGGGAGGGTCCCTTTCAGAGCTGGGGCCAACGTCCTGACTTTC.

This clone was seen only once. The gene calls are TRBV6-4 and TRBJ2-3, with D uncertain. Trimming took off 0 bases at V and 4 bases at J, with 11 bases between the two ends. From germline, CDR1 is MRHNA and CDR2 SNTAGT. The CDR3 totals 15 residues. This CDR3 is CASSDSSAPADTQYF. Written as DNA, the CDR3 is TGTGCCAGCAGTGACTCCTCGGCCCCAGCAGATACGCAGTATTTT.

V usage is TRBV9 and J usage is TRBJ1-5; D unclear. The V end lost 5 bases, the J end lost 0 bases, and 18 bases lay between the germline ends. CDR1 is SGDLS and CDR2 is YYNGEE in the germline V gene. The CDR3 is made up of 17 amino acids. This CDR3 is CASRPVSDGDSNQPQHF. Written as DNA, the CDR3 is TGTGCCAGCAGGCCAGTTTCAGACGGCGATAGCAATCAGCCCCAGCATTTT.

The V call is TRBV9, the J call TRBJ2-5; D may correspond to TRBD1 or TRBD2 (6 bases each). Trimming removed 0 bases at V and 4 bases at J, with 16 bases between. The V gene's germline CDR1 is SGDLS and CDR2 YYNGEE. The length of the CDR3 is 16 residues. CDR3 coding DNA: TGTGCCAGCAGCGTAGAGGATCGGGAGACAGGAGAGACCCAGTACTTC. This codes for CASSVEDRETGETQYF. The complete variable domain, with remaining parts taken from reference TRBV9 and TRBJ2-5, reads DSGVTQTPKHLITATGQRVTLRCSPRSGDLSVYWYQQSLDQGLQFLIQYYNGEERAKGNILERFSAQQFPDLHSELNLSSLELGDSALYFCASSVEDRETGETQYFGPGTRLLVL.

The chain uses TRBV9 and TRBJ2-3, with a weak D call TRBD2 (6 bases). There are 14 residues in the CDR3. V was clipped by 0 bases and J by 1 base, with 6 bases between them. CDR1 is SGDLS and CDR2 is YYNGEE in the germline V gene. DNA of the CDR3: TGTGCCAGCAGCGTAGTAGCGGGCACAGATACGCAGTATTTT. Residues: CASSVVAGTDTQYF.

The gene calls are TRBV27 and TRBJ2-2; either TRBD1 or TRBD2 may supply D (6 bases each). CDR1 and CDR2 from the germline V gene are MNHEY and SMNVEV (reference sequence). Trimming removed 2 bases at V and 6 bases at J, with 19 bases between. This CDR3 comprises 17 residues. CDR3 in amino acids: CASSLEPSGAAAGELFF. As DNA, the CDR3 is TGTGCCAGCAGTTTAGAACCCTCGGGGGCGGCGGCCGGGGAGCTGTTTTTT.

The V gene is TRBV10-2, the J gene TRBJ1-2; maybe TRBD1 (5 bases). Trimming removed 4 bases at V and 1 base at J, with 16 bases between. CDR1 and CDR2 from the germline V gene are WSHSY and SAAADI. The CDR3 spans 16 residues. Here the CDR3 reads CASSVGTVTLNYGYTF. As DNA, the CDR3 is TGCGCCAGCAGTGTCGGGACGGTGACCCTTAACTATGGCTACACCTTC.

This rearrangement joins TRBV7-8 to TRBJ1-5; no clear D gene. V was clipped by 5 bases and J by 3 bases, with 5 bases between them. CDR1 is SGHVS, CDR2 FQNEAQ, per germline. The length of the CDR3 is 12 residues. As DNA, the CDR3 is TGTGCCAGCAGCCTGGCCAATCAGCCCCAGCATTTT. It specifies CASSLANQPQHF.

The chain links TRBV2 to TRBJ2-3, with TRBD2 matching over 15 bases. The CDR3 runs to 16 residues. V lost 3 bases to trimming and J lost 5 bases; unmatched junction nucleotides: 3. The germline V gene encodes CDR1 SNHLY and CDR2 FYNNEI. The CDR3 DNA reads as TGTGCCAGCAGTGAGGGACTAGCGGGAGGACGAGATACGCAGTATTTT. Residues: CASSEGLAGGRDTQYF. Using reference TRBV2 and TRBJ2-3 for the parts outside the CDR3, the full variable domain is EPEVTQTPSHQVTQMGQEVILRCVPISNHLYFYWYRQILGQKVEFLVSFYNNEISEKSEIFDDQFSVERPDGSNFTLKIRSTKLEDSAMYFCASSEGLAGGRDTQYFGPGTRLTVL.

This chain links TRBV5-4 with TRBJ2-6; 10 bases map to TRBD1. The CDR3 is 17 residues long. Germline assignment: CDR1 SGHNT and CDR2 YYREEE (reference sequence). J was trimmed by 1 base and V by 4 bases; bases with no gene match: 5. The CDR3 DNA reads TGTGCCAGCAGCCACGCGGGACAGGGGTCTGGGGCCAACGTCCTGACTTTC. It specifies CASSHAGQGSGANVLTF.

The chain links TRBV27 to TRBJ2-3; 7 bases are shared with TRBD1. The CDR3 spans 15 residues. Per germline, CDR1 MNHEY and CDR2 SMNVEV (reference sequence). V shed 8 bases and J 5 bases; nucleotides not matched to a gene: 13. As DNA, the CDR3 is TGTGCCAGCCGCCGGTCAGGGGGTATAGGAGATACGCAGTATTTT. Its protein is CASRRSGGIGDTQYF.

The chain joins TRBV2 to TRBJ1-5; D gene unclear. There are 18 residues in the CDR3. V lost 11 bases and J lost 0, with 26 bases in between. CDR1 SNHLY and CDR2 FYNNEI come from the germline V gene. CDR3 loop: CAATRDPSEAYSNQPQHF. For the CDR3, the DNA is TGTGCCGCCACCCGCGACCCCTCAGAGGCCTATAGCAATCAGCCCCAGCATTTT.

This chain connects TRBV27 to TRBJ1-1, with D possibly being TRBD1 (5 bases). CDR3 size: 15 residues. The V end was cut by 5 bases, the J end by 3 bases, with 16 bases between. Germline loops: CDR1 MNHEY, CDR2 SMNVEV (reference sequence). CDR3 coding DNA: TGTGCCAGCAGTCCCCGACACCGGGGGGACACTGAAGCTTTCTTT. This gives the protein CASSPRHRGDTEAFF.

The V and J genes are TRBV19 and TRBJ2-1, with 7 bases matching TRBD2. The germline V gene encodes CDR1 LNHDA and CDR2 SQIVND (reference sequence). With V trimmed by 3 bases and J by 4 bases, 9 bases remained unmatched. The CDR3 has 16 amino acids. In DNA form, the CDR3 reads TGTGCCAGTAGTATCCCCATTGAGCGGGAATACAATGAGCAGTTCTTC. Encoded protein: CASSIPIEREYNEQFF.

CDR3 in DNA: TGTGCCAGCAGTCCAACCGTTCGAGCCCCTAAGTTCTTC. Its protein product is CASSPTVRAPKFF. This sequence joins TRBV28 and TRBJ2-1, with no clear D. This CDR3 region has 13 residues. Germline CDR1 MDHEN, CDR2 SYDVKM. Trimming cost V 5 bases and J 14 bases, with 19 bases left between them.

The chain carries TRBV14 and TRBJ2-7; 9 bases align to TRBD1. With V trimmed by 0 bases and J by 6 bases, 9 bases remained unmatched. Per germline, CDR1 SGHDN and CDR2 FVKESK. The CDR3 is made up of 16 amino acids. CDR3 amino acids: CASSQEDSQGAVEQYF. DNA for the CDR3: TGTGCCAGCAGCCAAGAAGATTCACAGGGGGCCGTCGAGCAGTACTTC.

V usage is TRBV28 and J usage is TRBJ2-1; D remains ambiguous. This CDR3 has 15 amino acids. The V end was cut by 10 bases, the J end by 4 bases, with 20 bases between. Germline CDR1 MDHEN, CDR2 SYDVKM. The CDR3 loop reads CATPAHGLLYNEQFF. Here the CDR3 DNA reads TGTGCCACGCCAGCTCACGGCTTACTTTACAATGAGCAGTTCTTC. The entire variable domain, with the rest obtained from reference TRBV28 and TRBJ2-1, is as follows: DVKVTQSSRYLVKRTGEKVFLECVQDMDHENMFWYRQDPGLGLRLIYFSYDVKMKEKGDIPEGYSVSREKKERFSLILESASTNQTSMYLCATPAHGLLYNEQFFGPGTRLTVL.